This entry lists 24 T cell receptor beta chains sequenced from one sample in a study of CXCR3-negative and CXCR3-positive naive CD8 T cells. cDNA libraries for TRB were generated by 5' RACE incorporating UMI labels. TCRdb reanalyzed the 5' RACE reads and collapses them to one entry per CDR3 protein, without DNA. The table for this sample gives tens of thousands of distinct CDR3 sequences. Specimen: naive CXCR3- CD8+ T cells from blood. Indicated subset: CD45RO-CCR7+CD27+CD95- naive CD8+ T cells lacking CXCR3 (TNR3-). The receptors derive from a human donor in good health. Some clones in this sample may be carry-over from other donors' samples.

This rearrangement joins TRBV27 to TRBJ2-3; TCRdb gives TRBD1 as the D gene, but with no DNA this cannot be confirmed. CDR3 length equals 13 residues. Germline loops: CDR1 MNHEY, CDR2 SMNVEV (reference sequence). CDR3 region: CASRIRGADTQYF.

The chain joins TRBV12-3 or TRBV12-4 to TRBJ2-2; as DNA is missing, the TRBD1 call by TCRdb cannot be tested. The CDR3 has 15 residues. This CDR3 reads CASSPLRGGTGELFF.

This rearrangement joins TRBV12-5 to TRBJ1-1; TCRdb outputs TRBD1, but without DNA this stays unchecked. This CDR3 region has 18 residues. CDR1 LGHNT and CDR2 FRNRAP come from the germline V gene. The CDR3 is CASGFTLEGERTNTEAFF.

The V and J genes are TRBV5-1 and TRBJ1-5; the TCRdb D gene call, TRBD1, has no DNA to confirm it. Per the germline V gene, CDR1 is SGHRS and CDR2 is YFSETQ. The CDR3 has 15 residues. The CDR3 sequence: CASSLLGHSNQPQHF. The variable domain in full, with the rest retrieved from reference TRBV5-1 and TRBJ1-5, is KAGVTQTPRYLIKTRGQQVTLSCSPISGHRSVSWYQQTPGQGLQFLFEYFSETQRNKGNFPGRFSGRQFSNSRSEMNVSTLELGDSALYLCASSLLGHSNQPQHFGDGTRLSIL.

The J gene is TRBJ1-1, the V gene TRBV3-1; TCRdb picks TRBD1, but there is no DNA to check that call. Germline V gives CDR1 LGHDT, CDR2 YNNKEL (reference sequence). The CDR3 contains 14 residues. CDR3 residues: CASSDRQENTEAFF.

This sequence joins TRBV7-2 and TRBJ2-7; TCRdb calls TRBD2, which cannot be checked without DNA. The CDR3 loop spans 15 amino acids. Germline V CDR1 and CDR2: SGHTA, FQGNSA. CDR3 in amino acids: CASSLGAQRGYEQYF.

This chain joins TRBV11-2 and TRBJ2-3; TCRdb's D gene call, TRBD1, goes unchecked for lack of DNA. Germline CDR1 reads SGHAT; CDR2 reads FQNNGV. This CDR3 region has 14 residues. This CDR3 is CASSLDAGDDTQYF.

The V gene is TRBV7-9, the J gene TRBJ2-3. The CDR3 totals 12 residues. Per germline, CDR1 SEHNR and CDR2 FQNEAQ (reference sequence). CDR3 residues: CASSPGTDTQYF. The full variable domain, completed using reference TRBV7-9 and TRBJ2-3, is DTGVSQNPRHKITKRGQNVTFRCDPISEHNRLYWYRQTLGQGPEFLTYFQNEAQLEKSRLLSDRFSAERPKGSFSTLEIQRTEQGDSAMYLCASSPGTDTQYFGPGTRLTVL.

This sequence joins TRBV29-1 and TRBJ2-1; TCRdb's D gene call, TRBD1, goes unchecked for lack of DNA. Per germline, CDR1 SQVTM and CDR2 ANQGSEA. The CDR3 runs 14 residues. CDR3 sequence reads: CSVAGTREYNEQFF.

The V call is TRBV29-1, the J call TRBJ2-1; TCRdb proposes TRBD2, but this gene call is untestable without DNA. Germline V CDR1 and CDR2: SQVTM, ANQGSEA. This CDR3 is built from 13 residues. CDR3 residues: CSVRTSGSNEQFF.

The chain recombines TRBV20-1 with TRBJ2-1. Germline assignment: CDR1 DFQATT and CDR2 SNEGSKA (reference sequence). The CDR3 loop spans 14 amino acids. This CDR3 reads CSARSRSSYNEQFF.

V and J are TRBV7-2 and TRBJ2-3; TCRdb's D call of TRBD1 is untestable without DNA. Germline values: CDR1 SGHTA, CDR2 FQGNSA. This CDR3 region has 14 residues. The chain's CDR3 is CASSAEGFPDTQYF.

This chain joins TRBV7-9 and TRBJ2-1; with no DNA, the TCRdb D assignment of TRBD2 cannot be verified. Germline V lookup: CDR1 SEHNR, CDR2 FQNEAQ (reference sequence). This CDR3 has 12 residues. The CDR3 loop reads CASSLREGEQFF.

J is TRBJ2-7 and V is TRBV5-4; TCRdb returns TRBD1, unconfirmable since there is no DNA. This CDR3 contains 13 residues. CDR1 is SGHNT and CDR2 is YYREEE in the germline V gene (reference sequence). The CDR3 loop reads CASSPWDTLEQYF.

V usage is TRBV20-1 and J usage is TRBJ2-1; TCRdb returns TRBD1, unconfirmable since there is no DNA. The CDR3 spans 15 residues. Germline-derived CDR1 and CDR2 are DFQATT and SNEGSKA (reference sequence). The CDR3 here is CSARDPLGGTDEQFF.

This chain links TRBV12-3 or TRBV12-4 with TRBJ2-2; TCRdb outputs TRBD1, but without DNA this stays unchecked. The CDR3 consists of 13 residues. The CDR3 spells CASSSHRAGELFF.

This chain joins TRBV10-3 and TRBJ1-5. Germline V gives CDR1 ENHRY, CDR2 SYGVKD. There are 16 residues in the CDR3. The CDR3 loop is CAISQGGEGSNQPQHF.

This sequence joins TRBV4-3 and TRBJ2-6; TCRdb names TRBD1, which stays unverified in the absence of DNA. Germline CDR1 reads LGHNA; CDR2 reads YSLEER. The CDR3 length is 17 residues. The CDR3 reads CASSQDSVGDGANVLTF.

Here the CDR3 reads CASSLDPSGADYEQYF. The V gene is TRBV11-3, the J gene TRBJ2-7; TCRdb's assignment of TRBD2 cannot be checked, as there is no DNA. The CDR3 consists of 16 residues. Germline-derived CDR1 and CDR2 are SGHNT and YENEEA.

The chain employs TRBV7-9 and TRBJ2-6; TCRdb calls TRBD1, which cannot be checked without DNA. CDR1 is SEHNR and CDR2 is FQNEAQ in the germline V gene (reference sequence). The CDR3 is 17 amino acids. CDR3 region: CASSSQDQGTGANVLTF.

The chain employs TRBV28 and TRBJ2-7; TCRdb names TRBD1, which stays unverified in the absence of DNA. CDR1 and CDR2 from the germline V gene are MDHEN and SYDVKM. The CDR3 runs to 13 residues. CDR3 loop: CASRGDRNYEQYF.

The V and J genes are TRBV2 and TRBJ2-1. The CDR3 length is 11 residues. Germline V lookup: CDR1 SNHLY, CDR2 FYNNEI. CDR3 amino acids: CASSDSYEQFF.

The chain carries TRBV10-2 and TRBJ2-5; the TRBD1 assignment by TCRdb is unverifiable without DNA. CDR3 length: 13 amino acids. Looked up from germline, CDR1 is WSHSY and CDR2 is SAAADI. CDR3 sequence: CASSPGAQETQYF.

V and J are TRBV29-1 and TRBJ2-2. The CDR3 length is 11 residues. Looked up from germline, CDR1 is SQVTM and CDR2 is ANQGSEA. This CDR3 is CSVEGSGELFF.